This T cell receptor (beta chain) comes out of a study of graft-versus-host responses after intestinal transplantation. This CDR3 spans 14 amino acids. Germline CDR1 and CDR2: KGHSH and LQKENI. V shed 0 bases and J shed 5 bases, with 8 bases lying between them. Profiling relied on immunoSEQ multiplex PCR, and the TCRdb table lists in-frame clones only, not all of them. The sample consists of 95,000 or so clones, 75% to 95% of them appearing once. Source: PBMCs, taken around 450 days after intestinal transplant. The TCR sequence derives from a human patient who received an intestinal transplant, so some T cells may come from the graft donor. The rearrangement joins TRBV18 to TRBJ2-1; tentative D call: TRBD1 (6 bases). The CDR3 DNA follows: TGTGCCAGCTCACCACCGGACAGCAACAATGAGCAGTTCTTC. Protein sequence: CASSPPDSNNEQFF.